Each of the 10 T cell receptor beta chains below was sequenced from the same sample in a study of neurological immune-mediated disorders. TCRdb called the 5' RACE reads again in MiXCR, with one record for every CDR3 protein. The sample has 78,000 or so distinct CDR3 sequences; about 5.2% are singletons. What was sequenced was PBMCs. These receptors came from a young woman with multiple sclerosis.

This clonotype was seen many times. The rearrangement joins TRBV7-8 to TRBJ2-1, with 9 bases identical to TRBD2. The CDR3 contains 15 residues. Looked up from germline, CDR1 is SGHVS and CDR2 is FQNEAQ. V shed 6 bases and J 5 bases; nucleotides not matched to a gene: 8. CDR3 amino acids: CASSLVGLADNEQFF. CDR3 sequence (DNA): TGTGCCAGCAGTCTAGTGGGACTAGCTGACAATGAGCAGTTCTTC.

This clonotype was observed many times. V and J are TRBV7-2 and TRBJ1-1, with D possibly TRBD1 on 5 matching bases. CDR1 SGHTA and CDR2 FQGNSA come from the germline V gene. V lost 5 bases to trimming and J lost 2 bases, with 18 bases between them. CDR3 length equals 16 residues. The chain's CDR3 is CASSKTAGSTNTEAFF. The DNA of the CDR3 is TGTGCCAGCAGCAAGACGGCAGGGTCGACTAACACTGAAGCTTTCTTT.

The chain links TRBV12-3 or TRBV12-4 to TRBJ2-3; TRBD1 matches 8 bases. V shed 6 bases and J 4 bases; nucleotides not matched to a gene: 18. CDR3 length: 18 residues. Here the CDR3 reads CASSSRPGTGEPSDTQYF. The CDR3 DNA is TGTGCCAGCAGCTCCAGACCCGGGACAGGAGAACCCTCAGATACGCAGTATTTT.

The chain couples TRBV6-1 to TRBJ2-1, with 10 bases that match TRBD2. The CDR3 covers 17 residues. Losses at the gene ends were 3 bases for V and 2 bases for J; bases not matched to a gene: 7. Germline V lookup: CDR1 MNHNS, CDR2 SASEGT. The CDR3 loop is CASSDGLAGVTYNEQFF. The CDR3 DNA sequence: TGTGCCAGCAGTGATGGTCTAGCGGGGGTTACCTACAATGAGCAGTTCTTC.

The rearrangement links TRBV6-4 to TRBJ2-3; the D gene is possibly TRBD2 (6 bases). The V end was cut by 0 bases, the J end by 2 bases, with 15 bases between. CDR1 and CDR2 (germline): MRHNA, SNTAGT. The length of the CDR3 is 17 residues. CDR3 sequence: CASSDSQRAGHTDTQYF. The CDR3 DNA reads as TGTGCCAGCAGTGACTCGCAGCGGGCGGGCCACACAGATACGCAGTATTTT.

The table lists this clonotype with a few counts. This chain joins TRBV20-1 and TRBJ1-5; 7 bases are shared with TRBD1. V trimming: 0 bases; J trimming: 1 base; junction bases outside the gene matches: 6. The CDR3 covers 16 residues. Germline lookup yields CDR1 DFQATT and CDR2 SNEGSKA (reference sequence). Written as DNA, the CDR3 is TGCAGTGCTAGAGACTCAACAGGGGCCAGCAATCAGCCCCAGCATTTT. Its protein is CSARDSTGASNQPQHF.

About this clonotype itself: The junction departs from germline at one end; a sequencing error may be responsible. The CDR3 loop reads CATSDRFKTQNF. The CDR3 region has the DNA TGTGCCACCAGTGACCGTTTTAAGACCCAGAATTTT. This chain connects TRBV24-1 to TRBJ1-5; D remains ambiguous. Germline V gene data show CDR1 as KGHDR and CDR2 as SFDVKD. The CDR3 has 12 amino acids.

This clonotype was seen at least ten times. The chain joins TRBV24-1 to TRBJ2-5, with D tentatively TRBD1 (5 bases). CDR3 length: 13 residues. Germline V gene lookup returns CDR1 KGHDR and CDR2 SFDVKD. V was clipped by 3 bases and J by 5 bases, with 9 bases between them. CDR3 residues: CATSDPGWETQYF. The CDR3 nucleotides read TGTGCCACCAGTGATCCAGGGTGGGAGACCCAGTACTTC.

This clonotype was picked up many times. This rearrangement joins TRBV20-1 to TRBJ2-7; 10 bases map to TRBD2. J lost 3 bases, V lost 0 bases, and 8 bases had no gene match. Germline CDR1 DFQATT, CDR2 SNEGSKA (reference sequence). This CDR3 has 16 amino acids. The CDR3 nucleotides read TGCAGTGCTAGAGATGAGGTAGCGGGAGGTTTCTACGAGCAGTACTTC. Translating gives CSARDEVAGGFYEQYF.

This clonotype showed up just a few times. The CDR3, as DNA: TGTGCCAGCAGTTTATTCGGACTAGCGGGAACCATAACCCAGAGCTCCTACAATGAGCAGTTCTTC. As protein: CASSLFGLAGTITQSSYNEQFF. The J gene is TRBJ2-1, the V gene TRBV28; 12 bases agree with TRBD2. The CDR3 covers 22 residues. Germline CDR1 and CDR2: MDHEN and SYDVKM. Germline trimming cut 1 base from V and 0 bases from J; bases unmatched to any gene: 16.